Below are 3 T cell receptor beta chains sequenced from a single sample in a study of blood T cells in healthy people across ages. Then a second PCR, running about 6 to 11 cycles, was carried out with a sample-barcoded 5' primer and a J-beta primer mix. TCRdb passed the 5' RACE reads through MiXCR, listing each CDR3 protein once. In the table there are about 650,000 distinct CDR3 sequences, around 32% of which are singletons. The sample consisted of blood. Receptors originate from a woman aged 80 or over in good health.

About this clonotype: A much bigger clone sits one base away, suggesting this may be a read error. The chain has TRBV20-1 and TRBJ2-7, with 7 bases matching TRBD2. Germline V CDR1 and CDR2: DFQATT, SNEGSKA (reference sequence). This CDR3 is 13 amino acids long. The J segment lost 7 bases and the V segment lost 6 bases, leaving 12 bases of the junction unmatched. CDR3 sequence: CSAQRREWHEQYF. The CDR3 region has the DNA TGCAGTGCCCAGAGGCGGGAGTGGCATGAGCAGTACTTC.

This clonotype has ten or more counts. The chain has TRBV5-1 and TRBJ1-6; 11 bases line up with TRBD1. Germline lookup yields CDR1 SGHRS and CDR2 YFSETQ. V gave up 4 bases and J gave up 10 bases; unmatched junction bases: 10. There are 16 residues in the CDR3. DNA for the CDR3: TGCGCCAGCAGCCGAGAACGGGACAGGGGGAGCTCACCCCTCCACTTT. It is translated as CASSRERDRGSSPLHF.

This clonotype showed up many times. The chain carries TRBV20-1 and TRBJ2-7, with D tentatively TRBD1 or TRBD2 (5 bases each). CDR3 length: 12 residues. The V end was cut by 5 bases, the J end by 5 bases, with 13 bases between. CDR1 and CDR2 from the germline V gene are DFQATT and SNEGSKA (reference sequence). The CDR3 region is CSAGLGVDEQYF. The CDR3 nucleotides read TGCAGTGCTGGGCTGGGGGTCGACGAGCAGTACTTC.